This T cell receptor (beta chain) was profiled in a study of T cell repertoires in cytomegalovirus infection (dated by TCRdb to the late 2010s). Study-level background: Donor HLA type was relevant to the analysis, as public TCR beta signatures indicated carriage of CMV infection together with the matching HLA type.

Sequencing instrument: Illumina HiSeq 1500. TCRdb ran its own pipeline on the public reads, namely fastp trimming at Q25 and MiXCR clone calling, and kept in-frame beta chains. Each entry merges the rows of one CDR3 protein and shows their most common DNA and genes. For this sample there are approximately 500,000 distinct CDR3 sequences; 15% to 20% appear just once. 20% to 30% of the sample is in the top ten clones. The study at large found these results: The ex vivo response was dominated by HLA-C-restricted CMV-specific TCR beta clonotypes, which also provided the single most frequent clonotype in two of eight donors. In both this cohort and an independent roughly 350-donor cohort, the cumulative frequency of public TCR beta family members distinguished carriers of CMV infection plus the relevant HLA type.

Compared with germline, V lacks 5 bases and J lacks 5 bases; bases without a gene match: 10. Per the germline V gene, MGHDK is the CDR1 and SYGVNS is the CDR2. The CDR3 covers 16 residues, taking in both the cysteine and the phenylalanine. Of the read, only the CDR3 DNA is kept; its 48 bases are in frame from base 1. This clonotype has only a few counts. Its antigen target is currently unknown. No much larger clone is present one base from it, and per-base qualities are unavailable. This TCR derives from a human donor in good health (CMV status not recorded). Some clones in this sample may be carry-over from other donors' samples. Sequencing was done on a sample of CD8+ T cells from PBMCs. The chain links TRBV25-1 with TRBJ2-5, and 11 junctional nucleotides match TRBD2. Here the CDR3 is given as CASSFVSGRAGETQYF. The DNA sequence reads TGTGCCAGCAGTTTCGTTAGCGGGAGGGCCGGGGAGACCCAGTACTTC.